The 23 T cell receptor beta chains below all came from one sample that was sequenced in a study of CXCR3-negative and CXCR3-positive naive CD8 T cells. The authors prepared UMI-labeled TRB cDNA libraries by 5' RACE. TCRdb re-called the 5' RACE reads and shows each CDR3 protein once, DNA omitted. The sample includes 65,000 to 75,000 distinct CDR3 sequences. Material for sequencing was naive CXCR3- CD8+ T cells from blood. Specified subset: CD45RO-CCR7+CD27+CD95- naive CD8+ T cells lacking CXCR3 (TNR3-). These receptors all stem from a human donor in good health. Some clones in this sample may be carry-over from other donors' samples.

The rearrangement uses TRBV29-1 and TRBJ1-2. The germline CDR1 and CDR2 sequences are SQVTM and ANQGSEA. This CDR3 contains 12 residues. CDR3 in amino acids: CSAREGLHGYTF.

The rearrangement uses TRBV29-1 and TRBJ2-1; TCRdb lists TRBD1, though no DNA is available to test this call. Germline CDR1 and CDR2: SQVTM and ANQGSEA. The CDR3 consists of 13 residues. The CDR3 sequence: CSVRGGSYNEPFF.

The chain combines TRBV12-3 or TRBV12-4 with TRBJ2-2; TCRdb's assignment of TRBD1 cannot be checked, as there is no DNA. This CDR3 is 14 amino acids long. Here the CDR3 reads CASSTFRVTGELFF.

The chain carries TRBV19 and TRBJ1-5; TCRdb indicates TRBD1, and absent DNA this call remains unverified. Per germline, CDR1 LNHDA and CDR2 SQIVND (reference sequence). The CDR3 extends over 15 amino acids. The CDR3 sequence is CASSTHDSHNQPQHF.

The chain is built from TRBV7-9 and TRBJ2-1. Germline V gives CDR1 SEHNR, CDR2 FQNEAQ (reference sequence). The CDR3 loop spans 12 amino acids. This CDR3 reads CASSLNGVEQFF.

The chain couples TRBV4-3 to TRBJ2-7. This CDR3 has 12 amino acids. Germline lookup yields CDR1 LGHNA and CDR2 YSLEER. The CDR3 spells CASSRDGSEQYF.

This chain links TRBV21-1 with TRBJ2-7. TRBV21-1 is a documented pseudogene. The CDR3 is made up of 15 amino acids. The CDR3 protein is CASSKSDTSYYEQYF.

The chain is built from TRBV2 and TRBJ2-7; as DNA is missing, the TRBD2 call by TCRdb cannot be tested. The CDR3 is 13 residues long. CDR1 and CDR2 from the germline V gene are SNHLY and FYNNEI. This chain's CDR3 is CASKITGAYEQYF.

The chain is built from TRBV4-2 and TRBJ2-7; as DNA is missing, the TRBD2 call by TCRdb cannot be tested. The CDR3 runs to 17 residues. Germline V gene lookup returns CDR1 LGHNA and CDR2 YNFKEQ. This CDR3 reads CASSVQTSGMDVYEQYF.

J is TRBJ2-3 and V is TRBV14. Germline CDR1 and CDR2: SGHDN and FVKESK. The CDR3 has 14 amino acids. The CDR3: CASSQDRVTDTQYF.

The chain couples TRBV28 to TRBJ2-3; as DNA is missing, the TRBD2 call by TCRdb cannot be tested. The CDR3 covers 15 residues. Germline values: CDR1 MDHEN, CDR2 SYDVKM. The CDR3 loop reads CASSSVAGTTDTQYF.

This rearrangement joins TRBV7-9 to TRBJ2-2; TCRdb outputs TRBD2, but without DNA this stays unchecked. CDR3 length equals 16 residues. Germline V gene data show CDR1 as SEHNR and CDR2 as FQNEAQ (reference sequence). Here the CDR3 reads CASSHWTSGNTGELFF.

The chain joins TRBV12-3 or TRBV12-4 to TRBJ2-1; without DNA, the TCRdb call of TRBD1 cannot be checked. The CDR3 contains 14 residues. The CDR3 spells CASSFAGGHNEQFF.

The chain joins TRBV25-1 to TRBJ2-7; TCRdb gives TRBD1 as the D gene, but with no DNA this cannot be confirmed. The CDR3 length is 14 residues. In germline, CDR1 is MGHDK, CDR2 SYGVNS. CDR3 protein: CATSLGQGVYEQYF.

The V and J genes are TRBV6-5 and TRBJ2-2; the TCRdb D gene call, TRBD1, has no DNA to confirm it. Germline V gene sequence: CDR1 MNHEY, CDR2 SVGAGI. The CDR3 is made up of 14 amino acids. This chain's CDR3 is CASSTGTNTGELFF.

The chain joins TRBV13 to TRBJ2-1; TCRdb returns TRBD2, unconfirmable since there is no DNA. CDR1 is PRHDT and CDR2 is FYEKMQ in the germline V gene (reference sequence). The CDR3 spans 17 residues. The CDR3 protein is CASSIQRTSGSVYEQFF.

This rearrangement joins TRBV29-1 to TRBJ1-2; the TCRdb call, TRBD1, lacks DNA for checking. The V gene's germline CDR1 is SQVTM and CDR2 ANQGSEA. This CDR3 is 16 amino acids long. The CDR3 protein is CSVESRGQGIGYGYTF.

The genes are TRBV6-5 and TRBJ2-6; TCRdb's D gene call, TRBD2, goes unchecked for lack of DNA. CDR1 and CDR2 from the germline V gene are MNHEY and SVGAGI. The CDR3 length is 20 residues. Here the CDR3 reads CASSYSGLAGDLSGANVLTF.

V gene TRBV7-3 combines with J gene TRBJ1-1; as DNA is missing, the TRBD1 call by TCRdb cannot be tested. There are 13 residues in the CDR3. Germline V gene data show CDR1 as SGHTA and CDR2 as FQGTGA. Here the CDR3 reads CATGQGVNTEAFF.

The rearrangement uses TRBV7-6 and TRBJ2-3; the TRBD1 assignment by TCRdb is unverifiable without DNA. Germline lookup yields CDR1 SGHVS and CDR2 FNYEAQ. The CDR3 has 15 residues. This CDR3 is CASSLEPGSRDTQYF. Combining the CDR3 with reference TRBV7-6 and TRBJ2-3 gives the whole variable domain GAGVSQSPRYKVTKRGQDVALRCDPISGHVSLYWYRQALGQGPEFLTYFNYEAQQDKSGLPNDRFSAERPEGSISTLTIQRTEQRDSAMYRCASSLEPGSRDTQYFGPGTRLTVL.

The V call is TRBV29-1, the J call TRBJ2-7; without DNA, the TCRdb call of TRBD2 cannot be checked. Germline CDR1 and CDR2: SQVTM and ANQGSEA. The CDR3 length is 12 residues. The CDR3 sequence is CSFAGLYYEQYF.

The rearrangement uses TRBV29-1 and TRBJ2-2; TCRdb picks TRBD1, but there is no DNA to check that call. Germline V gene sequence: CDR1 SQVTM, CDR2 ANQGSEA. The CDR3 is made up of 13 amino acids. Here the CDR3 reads CSVDWGDTGELFF.

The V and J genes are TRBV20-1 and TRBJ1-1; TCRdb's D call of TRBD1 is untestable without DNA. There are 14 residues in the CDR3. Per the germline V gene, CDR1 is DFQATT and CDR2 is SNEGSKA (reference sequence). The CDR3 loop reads CGASTGIWNTEAFF.